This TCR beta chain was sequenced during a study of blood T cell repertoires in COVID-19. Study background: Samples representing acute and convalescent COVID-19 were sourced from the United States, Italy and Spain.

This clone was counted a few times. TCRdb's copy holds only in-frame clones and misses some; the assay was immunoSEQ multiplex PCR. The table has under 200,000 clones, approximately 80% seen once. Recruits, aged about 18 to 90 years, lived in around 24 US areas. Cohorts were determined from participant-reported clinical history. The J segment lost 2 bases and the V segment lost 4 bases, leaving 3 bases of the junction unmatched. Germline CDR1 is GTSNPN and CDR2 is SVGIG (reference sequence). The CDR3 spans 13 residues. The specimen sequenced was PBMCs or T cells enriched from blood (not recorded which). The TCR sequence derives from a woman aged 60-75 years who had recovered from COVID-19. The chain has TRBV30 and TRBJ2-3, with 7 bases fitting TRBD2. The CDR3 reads CAWKRDFTDTQYF. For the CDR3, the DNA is TGTGCCTGGAAGCGGGACTTCACAGATACGCAGTATTTT.